The rows below give T cell receptor beta chains drawn from one sample of a study of cytomegalovirus exposure and HLA in healthy donors. The protocol was immunoSEQ multiplex PCR, while the TCRdb copy is restricted to in-frame clones and leaves out a portion. The sample records 130,000 or so clones, 88% being singletons. The sequenced material came from PBMCs. Receptors originate from a woman between 40 and 50 years old in good health and CMV-seronegative. The CDR3 runs from the conserved cysteine through the conserved F or W. The D gene is left open where the match is weak. Rows give clone size only sometimes, using once, few, many, or a class for an expanded clone.

v_call	clone_size	d_call	j_call	cdr3_aa	cdr3_nt
TRBV5-4	.	TRBD2	TRBJ2-3	CASSPGLAADTQYF	TGTGCCAGCAGCCCGGGACTAGCGGCAGATACGCAGTATTTT
TRBV19	once	TRBD1	TRBJ2-3	CASSQDRGSTDTQYF	TGTGCCAGTAGTCAGGACAGGGGAAGCACAGATACGCAGTATTTT
TRBV5-1	.	.	TRBJ2-2	CASSLGVTSAGELFF	TGCGCCAGCAGCTTGGGGGTCACTAGTGCCGGGGAGCTGTTTTTT
TRBV10-3	.	.	TRBJ2-5	CAIREAGQETQYF	TGTGCCATCAGGGAGGCGGGACAAGAGACCCAGTACTTC
TRBV6-1	.	TRBD2	TRBJ2-7	CASSSGRVWDEQYF	TGTGCCAGCAGCAGCGGGAGGGTATGGGACGAGCAGTACTTC
TRBV7-8	.	.	TRBJ1-1	CASSSLTGWFTQDF	TGTGCCAGCAGCTCCCTAACAGGGTGGTTTACCCAAGACTTT
TRBV4-2	.	.	TRBJ2-1	CASSTRVGTLNNEQFF	TGTGCCAGCAGCACTCGGGTCGGGACTCTAAACAATGAGCAGTTCTTC
TRBV7-8	.	.	TRBJ1-3	CAGSLDGSSGNTIYF	TGTGCCGGCAGCTTAGACGGGAGCTCTGGAAACACCATATATTTT
TRBV7-2	.	TRBD2	TRBJ2-7	CASSLGGLVFPEQYF	TGTGCCAGCAGCTTGGGGGGACTAGTTTTCCCCGAGCAGTACTTC
TRBV7-9	.	.	TRBJ1-1	CSSSLAQPGTEAFF	TGTTCCAGCAGCTTAGCGCAGCCGGGTACTGAAGCTTTCTTT
TRBV7-8	.	.	TRBJ2-5	CASSLAGGGETQYF	TGTGCCAGCAGCTTAGCGGGAGGGGGAGAGACCCAGTACTTC
TRBV18	.	.	TRBJ1-2	CASSPPSGRDYGYTF	TGTGCCAGCTCACCACCGTCGGGGAGAGACTATGGCTACACCTTC
TRBV10-3	.	TRBD2	TRBJ2-6	CAMGAGGPSGANVLTF	TGTGCCATGGGGGCGGGAGGGCCCTCTGGGGCCAACGTCCTGACTTTC
TRBV28	.	.	TRBJ1-3	CASSRNQAGNTIYF	TGTGCCAGCAGTCGAAACCAGGCTGGAAACACCATATATTTT
TRBV30	.	.	TRBJ1-4	CAWSSGQPNEKLFF	TGTGCCTGGAGTTCGGGACAACCTAATGAAAAACTGTTTTTT
TRBV7-9	.	.	TRBJ2-5	CSSSFTQETQYF	TGTTCCAGCAGCTTTACTCAAGAGACCCAGTACTTC
TRBV6-1	.	.	TRBJ2-7	CASSRHRALSYEQYF	TGTGCCAGCAGTCGCCACAGGGCCTTATCCTACGAGCAGTACTTC
TRBV5-5	.	.	TRBJ1-2	CASSLAGEGNYGYTF	TGTGCCAGCAGCTTGGCAGGCGAGGGAAACTATGGCTACACCTTC
TRBV19	.	TRBD1	TRBJ1-5	CASSKTGVSNQPQHF	TGTGCCAGTAGTAAAACAGGGGTGAGCAATCAGCCCCAGCATTTT
TRBV30	.	.	TRBJ1-6	CAWSFRVGNSPLHF	TGTGCCTGGAGTTTCAGGGTTGGTAATTCACCCCTCCACTTT
TRBV9	.	.	TRBJ1-1	CASSVGAGALNTEAFF	TGTGCCAGCAGCGTAGGGGCAGGGGCCCTGAACACTGAAGCTTTCTTT
TRBV28	.	.	TRBJ2-7	CASSSERDFLRRHEQYF	TGTGCCAGCAGTTCCGAGAGGGACTTCCTGAGGAGGCATGAGCAGTACTTC
TRBV6-5	.	.	TRBJ1-1	CASSYYGGTEAFF	TGTGCCAGCAGTTACTACGGGGGGACTGAAGCTTTCTTT
TRBV6-1	.	.	TRBJ1-2	CASSESPPGFYGYTF	TGTGCCAGCAGTGAATCTCCACCGGGATTTTATGGCTACACCTTC
TRBV5-6	.	.	TRBJ1-3	CASSFRPVGNGNTIYF	TGTGCCAGCAGCTTCCGCCCGGTTGGTAATGGAAACACCATATATTTT
TRBV5-1	.	.	TRBJ2-5	CASSSEDLTGEQYF	TGCGCCAGCAGCTCCGAGGACTTAACGGGGGAGCAGTACTTC
TRBV6-1	.	TRBD1	TRBJ1-2	CASSPTGAYGYTF	TGTGCCAGCAGTCCGACAGGGGCCTATGGCTACACCTTC
TRBV28	.	.	TRBJ2-7	CASTQGGVNYEQYF	TGTGCCAGCACCCAAGGGGGAGTGAACTACGAGCAGTACTTC
TRBV9	once	TRBD2	TRBJ2-2	CASSALAGGRTGELFF	TGTGCCAGCAGCGCCCTAGCGGGAGGGCGTACCGGGGAGCTGTTTTTT
TRBV4-3	few	.	TRBJ2-1	CASSQDGGTAVEQFF	TGCGCCAGCAGCCAAGATGGGGGGACAGCGGTGGAGCAGTTCTTC
TRBV29-1	.	.	TRBJ1-4	CSVVLQYNEKLFF	TGCAGCGTTGTCCTCCAGTATAATGAAAAACTGTTTTTT
TRBV11-3	.	.	TRBJ1-1	CASRRLGTEAFF	TGTGCCAGCCGAAGACTGGGCACTGAAGCTTTCTTT
TRBV5-1	once	TRBD2	TRBJ2-3	CASSAQAGSTIDTQYF	TGCGCCAGCAGCGCCCAAGCGGGGTCTACGATAGATACGCAGTATTTT
TRBV9	.	.	TRBJ2-7	CASSGGQNIYEQYF	TGTGCCAGCAGCGGAGGACAGAACATCTACGAGCAGTACTTC
TRBV5-4	.	TRBD1	TRBJ2-4	CASSSNKQGRNIQYF	TGTGCCAGCAGCTCAAATAAACAGGGGAGAAACATTCAGTACTTC
TRBV6-5	.	TRBD1	TRBJ2-7	CASQATGLETYEQYF	TGTGCCAGCCAAGCGACAGGGTTGGAAACCTACGAGCAGTACTTC